The source of this TCR beta chain is a study of T cell responses to AZD1222 COVID-19 vaccine. The ends were cut back, 5 bases at V and 8 bases at J, with 21 bases in the middle. Germline V gene sequence: CDR1 LNHDA, CDR2 SQIVND (reference sequence). This CDR3 has 15 amino acids. TCRdb keeps only in-frame clones here, not all; method: immunoSEQ multiplex PCR. This table holds over 55,000 clones, 80% to 90% found once. This clone occurred once. The chain uses TRBV19 and TRBJ1-2, with a tentative D call TRBD1 (5 bases). The sample consisted of peripheral blood, taken 28 days after the second AZD1222 dose. This TCR was recovered from an adult who received the AZD1222 COVID-19 vaccine. The CDR3 protein is CASSPPWEGKFGYTF. The CDR3 DNA follows: TGTGCCAGTAGTCCGCCTTGGGAGGGGAAGTTCGGCTACACCTTC.